These 3 T cell receptor beta chains share one sample of origin, sequenced in a study of OX40 agonist ivuxolimab in advanced cancers. This table comes from immunoSEQ multiplex PCR, and its TCRdb copy is limited to in-frame clones, with some not included. The data show about 47,000 clones, with about 86% seen just once and about 7% held by the top ten. The material was CD4+ or CD8+ T cells sorted from blood, obtained in a trial of the OX40 agonist ivuxolimab. The receptors were sampled from an adult with an advanced solid tumor such as melanoma, head and neck, liver or kidney cancer.

The V and J genes are TRBV9 and TRBJ2-1; 13 nucleotides line up with TRBD2. The germline gives CDR1 SGDLS, CDR2 YYNGEE. The CDR3 has 15 residues. V shed 6 bases and J 6 bases; nucleotides not matched to a gene: 6. The CDR3 coding sequence is TGTGCCAGCAAACGGACTAGCGGGAGTAGCAATGAGCAGTTCTTC. Translating it yields CASKRTSGSSNEQFF.

This clone appeared a few times. The chain carries TRBV9 and TRBJ2-1; 7 nucleotides match TRBD2. This CDR3 region has 15 residues. The V and J ends lost 3 bases and 4 bases, in that order; junction bases with no gene match: 7. Germline CDR1 and CDR2: SGDLS and YYNGEE. The CDR3 DNA reads TGTGCCAGCAGCGACCCAGCGGGGCTTTACAATGAGCAGTTCTTC. It yields the protein CASSDPAGLYNEQFF.

The rearrangement links TRBV6-6 to TRBJ2-5; a weak D match, TRBD1 (5 bases). V lost 0 bases and J 2 bases, leaving 13 bases between the germline ends. The CDR3 totals 16 residues. The germline V gene has CDR1 MNHNY and CDR2 SVGAGI (reference sequence). This CDR3 reads CASSYSTDTSQETQYF. CDR3 sequence (DNA): TGTGCCAGCAGTTACTCAACGGACACCTCTCAAGAGACCCAGTACTTC.